This T cell receptor (beta chain) was found in a study of blood T cells in healthy people across ages. Study outcomes and limitations: PBMCs that were unsorted prevented a conclusive naive versus antigen-experienced comparison. Naive T cell percentage strongly correlated with TCR beta diversity. Older age coincided with a roughly linear decline in TCR beta diversity per million T cells.

With a J-beta primer mix and a sample-barcoded 5' primer, a second PCR ran about 6 to 11 cycles. Through a template-switch adaptor with 12 random nucleotides, each cDNA molecule received a tag. Each CDR3 protein gets one entry after TCRdb re-called the 5' RACE reads with MiXCR. There are roughly 900,000 distinct CDR3 sequences in the sample; 48% occur only once, and about an eighth lies in the top ten. Germline V gene sequence: CDR1 MNHEY, CDR2 SMNVEV (reference sequence). V lost 8 bases to trimming and J lost 3 bases, with 8 bases between them. CDR3 length: 11 residues. As to this clonotype: Its antigen is as yet unknown.

The specimen sequenced was blood. This rearrangement joins TRBV27 to TRBJ2-7; D is undetermined. The clonotype originates from a man aged 30-40 years in good health. DNA of the CDR3: TGTGCCAGCCCGGGTCTCTACGAGCAGTACTTC. Translation: CASPGLYEQYF.